The source of this T cell receptor (beta chain) is a study of regulatory T cells in long-lasting Graves disease. Overall study results and limits: TRBV28 was favored in persistent disease, as were TRBJ1-2 and TRBJ2-5. Persistent Graves' patients showed reduced TCR diversity versus newly diagnosed patients.

On this clonotype itself: Its antigen is not identified.

The authors built TCR beta libraries using iRepertoire HTBI primers and Arm-PCR of CDR3 regions. Authors' methods: The samples yielded some 62 TRBV and roughly 15 TRBJ segments. TCRdb recomputed calls from the multiplex PCR reads with MiXCR, one row per CDR3 protein. The V and J calls here are based on TCRdb, not the publication. The sample includes 300,000 to 500,000 distinct CDR3 sequences, 20% to 25% seen only once; the top ten take around 21%. Per the germline V gene, CDR1 is SGHRS and CDR2 is YFSETQ. This CDR3 comprises 16 residues. The V segment lost 1 base and the J segment 6 bases; nucleotides outside the gene matches: 4. Regarding time point: persistent/refractory GD, antithyroid drugs over 5 years with positive TRAb. PBMCs provided the RNA from which the TCR library was made. Graves' disease diagnosis was established per American Thyroid Association guidelines.

The sample consisted of peripheral blood mononuclear cells (PBMCs), taken when the disease was refractory, from a patient treated with antithyroid drugs. The chain joins TRBV5-1 to TRBJ2-2; TRBD2 aligns across 12 bases. This receptor was obtained from a female donor with Graves disease. CDR3 sequence: CASSLLTSGSSGELFF. CDR3 coding DNA: TGCGCCAGCAGCTTGTTGACTAGCGGGAGTTCCGGGGAGCTGTTTTTT.